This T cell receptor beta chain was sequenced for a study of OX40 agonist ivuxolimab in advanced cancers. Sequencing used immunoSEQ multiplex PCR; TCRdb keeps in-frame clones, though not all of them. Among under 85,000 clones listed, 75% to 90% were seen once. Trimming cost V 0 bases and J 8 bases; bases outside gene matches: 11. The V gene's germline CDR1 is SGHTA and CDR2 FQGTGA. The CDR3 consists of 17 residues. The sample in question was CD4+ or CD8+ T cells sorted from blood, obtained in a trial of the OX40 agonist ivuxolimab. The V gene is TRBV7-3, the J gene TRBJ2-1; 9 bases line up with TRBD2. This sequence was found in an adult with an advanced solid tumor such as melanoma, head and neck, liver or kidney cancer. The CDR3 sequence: CASSLTPGIAGADEQFF. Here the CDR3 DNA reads TGTGCCAGCAGCTTAACGCCCGGGATAGCGGGAGCCGATGAGCAGTTCTTC.